Shown below are 30 T cell receptor beta chains from a single sample sequenced in a study of T cell repertoires in cytomegalovirus infection. Each CDR3 protein is one row after TCRdb ran MiXCR on the reads. This table holds about 830,000 distinct CDR3 sequences, approximately 32% found once. No antigen has been assigned to these receptors. Sequencing used cultured CD8+ T cells from PBMCs, obtained from culture after CMV antigen stimulation. Every receptor here comes from a human donor in good health (CMV status not recorded). Some clones in this sample may be carry-over from other donors' samples.

Notes on this clonotype: The junction differs from germline at one of its ends, possibly a read error. This chain connects TRBV6-2 or TRBV6-3 to TRBJ2-1, with D maybe TRBD2 (5 bases). CDR1 is MNHEY and CDR2 is SVGEGT in the germline V gene. The CDR3 loop spans 14 amino acids. CDR3 amino acids: CANSVSDLSNEQFF. In DNA, the CDR3 is TGTGCCAACAGTGTTTCGGACTTATCAAATGAGCAGTTCTTC.

This clonotype occurred a few times. The V and J genes are TRBV7-8 and TRBJ1-2; 9 bases fit TRBD1. Germline loops: CDR1 SGHVS, CDR2 FQNEAQ. V was pared by 1 base and J by 4 bases, with 10 bases of the junction left unmatched. CDR3 length: 17 residues. The CDR3 spells CASSLGRTGEGSYGYTF. Here the CDR3 DNA reads TGTGCCAGCAGCTTAGGAAGGACAGGGGAGGGTAGCTATGGCTACACCTTC.

This clonotype was detected a few times. The rearrangement uses TRBV6-5 and TRBJ2-1; 8 positions match TRBD2. V dropped 4 bases and J dropped 6; count of bases not matched to a gene: 2. Looked up from germline, CDR1 is MNHEY and CDR2 is SVGAGI. CDR3 size: 13 residues. CDR3 coding DNA: TGTGCCAGCAGTTTCCGGGAGGGCAATGAGCAGTTCTTC. Translating it yields CASSFREGNEQFF.

This clonotype occurred a few times. The chain carries TRBV12-3 or TRBV12-4 and TRBJ2-1; D is possibly TRBD1 (6 bases). This CDR3 has 15 residues. The ends were cut back, 6 bases at V and 8 bases at J, with 20 bases in the middle. The CDR3 reads CASRNQGLGGDEQFF. CDR3 DNA: TGTGCCAGCAGGAACCAGGGGTTGGGTGGGGATGAGCAGTTCTTC.

This clonotype was recorded a few times. This CDR3 is CASTDTPGGGETQYF. The CDR3 DNA is TGTGCCAGTACCGACACTCCAGGGGGCGGAGAGACCCAGTACTTC. The chain couples TRBV19 to TRBJ2-5, with 8 bases matching TRBD1. The junction had 11 bases not matched to a gene; V was cut back by 7 bases and J by 4 bases. Germline V gene data show CDR1 as LNHDA and CDR2 as SQIVND (reference sequence). This CDR3 comprises 15 residues.

The V and J genes are TRBV6-6 and TRBJ2-3, with D perhaps given as TRBD1 or TRBD2 (5 bases each). There are 15 residues in the CDR3. Looked up from germline, CDR1 is MNHNY and CDR2 is SVGAGI (reference sequence). V lost 8 bases and J lost 6, with 21 bases in between. The CDR3 loop reads CASLQAGAGPDTQYF. The CDR3 nucleotides read TGTGCCAGCCTCCAGGCCGGGGCCGGGCCCGATACGCAGTATTTT.

J is TRBJ2-1 and V is TRBV20-1; D remains unclear. V was shortened by 6 bases and J by 5 bases, with 20 bases between the two germline ends. The CDR3 is 15 residues long. Germline V gives CDR1 DFQATT, CDR2 SNEGSKA (reference sequence). CDR3 in DNA: TGCAGTGCCCCCGAGAAGGGAATATGGAACAATGAGCAGTTCTTC. Translated, it gives CSAPEKGIWNNEQFF.

This chain joins TRBV29-1 and TRBJ2-1; TRBD2 might be the D (6 bases). Per germline, CDR1 SQVTM and CDR2 ANQGSEA. The V gene lost 5 bases and the J gene lost 9 bases, with 14 bases spanning the gap. CDR3 size: 12 residues. The CDR3 sequence: CSVTSGRSEQFF. The DNA for the CDR3 is TGCAGCGTTACCTCAGGGAGGTCTGAGCAGTTCTTC.

The CDR3: CASFGRGYTF. CDR3 in DNA: TGTGCCAGCTTTGGTCGGGGCTACACCTTC. The V gene is TRBV6-1, the J gene TRBJ1-2; D remains unclear. Trimming cost V 8 bases and J 8 bases, with 9 bases left between them. The CDR3 is 10 residues long. Germline CDR1 reads MNHNS; CDR2 reads SASEGT.

The table lists this clonotype with many counts. The genes are TRBV7-2 and TRBJ2-6; a possible D gene is TRBD1 (6 bases). The CDR3 totals 17 residues. Looked up from germline, CDR1 is SGHTA and CDR2 is FQGNSA. V lost 2 bases to trimming and J lost 2 bases, with 13 bases between them. This CDR3 reads CASSLNRVDTGANVLTF. The DNA of the CDR3 is TGTGCCAGCAGCTTAAACAGGGTGGATACTGGGGCCAACGTCCTGACTTTC.

The V gene is TRBV2, the J gene TRBJ1-5, with 10 bases lining up with TRBD1. Germline V gives CDR1 SNHLY, CDR2 FYNNEI. J gave up 0 bases and V 6 bases, and 2 bases lay outside the gene matches. The CDR3 consists of 15 residues. CDR3 nucleotide sequence: TGTGCCAGCAGGGGGACAGGGGATAGCAATCAGCCCCAGCATTTT. Residues: CASRGTGDSNQPQHF. The complete variable domain, with remaining parts taken from reference TRBV2 and TRBJ1-5, reads EPEVTQTPSHQVTQMGQEVILRCVPISNHLYFYWYRQILGQKVEFLVSFYNNEISEKSEIFDDQFSVERPDGSNFTLKIRSTKLEDSAMYFCASRGTGDSNQPQHFGDGTRLSIL.

Only a few counts were recorded for this clonotype. The V gene is TRBV6-1, the J gene TRBJ1-2; TRBD1 aligns across 9 bases. The CDR3 has 12 amino acids. After removal of 7 bases from V and 7 bases from J, the junction contained 4 bases not matched to a gene. Germline loops: CDR1 MNHNS, CDR2 SASEGT. The CDR3 loop is CASKTGGRGYTF. For the CDR3, the DNA is TGTGCCAGCAAGACAGGGGGACGTGGCTACACCTTC.

This rearrangement joins TRBV12-3 or TRBV12-4 to TRBJ2-1; TRBD2 agrees at 9 bases. V lost 7 bases and J lost 4; bases outside the gene matches: 5. The CDR3 sequence is 14 residues long. The CDR3: CASKAGGWYNEQFF. The DNA for the CDR3 is TGTGCCAGCAAGGCGGGAGGGTGGTACAATGAGCAGTTCTTC.

V and J are TRBV20-1 and TRBJ1-3; the D is unclear. Deletions cut 1 base from V and 2 bases from J, with 6 bases between. Germline V gives CDR1 DFQATT, CDR2 SNEGSKA (reference sequence). The CDR3 runs to 13 residues. The DNA for the CDR3 is TGCAGTGCTAGAGGGGAAACTGGAAACACCATATATTTT. It codes for CSARGETGNTIYF.

This clonotype was counted only a few times. The V and J genes are TRBV12-3 or TRBV12-4 and TRBJ2-2; 8 bases are a match to TRBD1. V trimming: 6 bases; J trimming: 2 bases; junction bases outside the gene matches: 11. The CDR3 is made up of 17 amino acids. CDR3 DNA sequence: TGTGCCAGCAGAAGAAAGGCGGGGACAGGTAACACCGGGGAGCTGTTTTTT. It codes for CASRRKAGTGNTGELFF.

This clonotype is categorized as medium-sized (0.01 to 0.1%). This rearrangement joins TRBV7-2 to TRBJ2-3; 7 positions agree with TRBD2. V gave up 7 bases and J gave up 2 bases; unmatched junction bases: 6. Germline V gene lookup returns CDR1 SGHTA and CDR2 FQGNSA. The CDR3 totals 14 residues. CDR3 in amino acids: CASNPGLFTDTQYF. The CDR3 DNA reads as TGTGCCAGCAACCCGGGACTATTCACAGATACGCAGTATTTT.

This clonotype was observed a few times. The V gene is TRBV7-8, the J gene TRBJ1-1, with TRBD1 matching over 9 bases. V dropped 1 base and J dropped 3; count of bases not matched to a gene: 3. This CDR3 is 15 amino acids long. CDR1 and CDR2 from the germline V gene are SGHVS and FQNEAQ. The chain's CDR3 is CASSLVQGAHTEAFF. The CDR3 coding sequence is TGTGCCAGCAGCTTAGTACAGGGGGCTCACACTGAAGCTTTCTTT.

A few counts support this clonotype. The chain joins TRBV6-5 to TRBJ2-5; a weak D match, TRBD2 (5 bases). In germline, CDR1 is MNHEY, CDR2 SVGAGI. The CDR3 is 17 amino acids. The ends were cut back, 0 bases at V and 2 bases at J, with 16 bases in the middle. CDR3 protein: CASSYSNILADQETQYF. The CDR3 bases are TGTGCCAGCAGTTACTCGAATATCCTAGCCGATCAAGAGACCCAGTACTTC.

Ten or more counts support this clonotype. The rearrangement uses TRBV20-1 and TRBJ1-2; 7 bases map to TRBD1. V lost 4 bases, J lost 2 bases, and 4 bases stayed unmatched. Germline V gene data show CDR1 as DFQATT and CDR2 as SNEGSKA (reference sequence). The CDR3 extends over 13 amino acids. The CDR3 DNA reads TGCAGTGCTACAGGGACAGAGAACTATGGCTACACCTTC. Translating it yields CSATGTENYGYTF.

Turning to this clonotype: Germline is not matched at one junction end, which may reflect a read error. This chain joins TRBV7-9 and TRBJ2-5; no reliable D call. CDR3 length: 13 residues. From germline, CDR1 is SEHNR and CDR2 FQNEAQ (reference sequence). CDR3 region: CANSPIFEETQYF. The CDR3 coding sequence is TGTGCCAACAGCCCAATCTTCGAAGAGACCCAGTACTTC.

There are a few counts of this clonotype. The gene calls are TRBV19 and TRBJ2-5; D is ambiguous. The length of the CDR3 is 14 residues. The V end lost 1 base, the J end lost 3 bases, and 9 bases lay between the germline ends. Germline CDR1 is LNHDA and CDR2 is SQIVND (reference sequence). CDR3 loop: CASSIVAGKETQYF. The DNA for the CDR3 is TGTGCCAGTAGTATAGTAGCTGGGAAAGAGACCCAGTACTTC.

This clonotype was recorded at least ten times. V usage is TRBV7-8 and J usage is TRBJ2-1; 11 nucleotides line up with TRBD1. The germline V gene encodes CDR1 SGHVS and CDR2 FQNEAQ. V was clipped by 2 bases and J by 5 bases; unmatched bases: 5. The CDR3 is 16 amino acids. This CDR3 is CASSLSGTGGNNEQFF. The CDR3 DNA reads as TGTGCCAGCAGCTTAAGTGGGACAGGGGGTAACAATGAGCAGTTCTTC.

V gene TRBV27 combines with J gene TRBJ1-6; D possibly corresponds to TRBD1 (6 bases). Trimming stripped 7 bases from V and 10 bases from J, with 20 bases between. CDR1 MNHEY and CDR2 SMNVEV come from the germline V gene (reference sequence). The CDR3 has 15 residues. CDR3 protein: CASTLSPGGGSPLHF. The CDR3 DNA is TGTGCCAGCACCCTATCGCCGGGGGGCGGATCACCCCTCCACTTT.

The chain couples TRBV19 to TRBJ1-1, with D uncertain. Germline CDR1 is LNHDA and CDR2 is SQIVND (reference sequence). This CDR3 is built from 13 residues. The V and J ends lost 7 bases and 2 bases respectively, with 11 bases between them. The CDR3: CASTIGRNTEAFF. CDR3 bases: TGTGCCAGTACCATCGGGCGAAACACTGAAGCTTTCTTT.

The chain has TRBV6-5 and TRBJ1-2, with D possibly matching TRBD1 (6 bases). Germline V gene data show CDR1 as MNHEY and CDR2 as SVGAGI. The CDR3 totals 15 residues. The V and J ends lost 7 bases and 4 bases respectively, with 19 bases between them. The CDR3 sequence: CASMATLDSFYGYTF. In nucleotides, the CDR3 is TGTGCCAGCATGGCTACCCTGGACAGTTTCTATGGCTACACCTTC.

About this clonotype: The junction and the germline gene differ at one end; a read error may be behind it. The chain carries TRBV7-2 and TRBJ2-3; 8 bases are shared with TRBD2. Germline CDR1 reads SGHTA; CDR2 reads FQGNSA. The CDR3 has 14 residues. The CDR3 reads CANSPGLAADTQYF. CDR3 sequence (DNA): TGTGCCAACAGCCCTGGACTAGCCGCAGATACGCAGTATTTT.

This clonotype was detected ten times or more. The chain joins TRBV7-2 to TRBJ2-3, with 10 bases matching TRBD2. CDR3 length: 16 residues. Germline V gene lookup returns CDR1 SGHTA and CDR2 FQGNSA. V shed 5 bases, J shed 1 base, and the junction held 6 bases outside the gene matches. Here the CDR3 DNA reads TGTGCCAGCAGCGCAATCCTAGCGGGGGGCACAGATACGCAGTATTTT. Translated: CASSAILAGGTDTQYF.

This rearrangement joins TRBV2 to TRBJ1-5; D unclear. Trimming left V 3 bases short and J 7 bases short, with 7 bases between. CDR3 size: 12 residues. The V gene's germline CDR1 is SNHLY and CDR2 FYNNEI. CDR3 sequence: CASSDLSQPQHF. In DNA form, the CDR3 reads TGTGCCAGCAGTGATCTATCGCAGCCCCAGCATTTT.

The table lists this clonotype with a few counts. The chain joins TRBV6-4 to TRBJ2-1, with a tentative D call TRBD1 (5 bases). Germline CDR1 MRHNA, CDR2 SNTAGT. CDR3 length: 13 amino acids. The V end lost 3 bases, the J end lost 3 bases, and 6 bases lay between the germline ends. CDR3 nucleotides: TGTGCCAGCAGTGAACAGGACTACAATGAGCAGTTCTTC. Translating gives CASSEQDYNEQFF.

This chain joins TRBV27 and TRBJ1-1; perhaps TRBD1 as D (5 bases). Germline V gene data show CDR1 as MNHEY and CDR2 as SMNVEV (reference sequence). The CDR3 is made up of 17 amino acids. Trimming pared 3 bases from V and 1 base from J, leaving 18 bases between. The CDR3: CASSLRQGRGRNTEAFF. Here the CDR3 DNA reads TGTGCCAGCAGTTTGCGTCAGGGAAGGGGTCGGAACACTGAAGCTTTCTTT.